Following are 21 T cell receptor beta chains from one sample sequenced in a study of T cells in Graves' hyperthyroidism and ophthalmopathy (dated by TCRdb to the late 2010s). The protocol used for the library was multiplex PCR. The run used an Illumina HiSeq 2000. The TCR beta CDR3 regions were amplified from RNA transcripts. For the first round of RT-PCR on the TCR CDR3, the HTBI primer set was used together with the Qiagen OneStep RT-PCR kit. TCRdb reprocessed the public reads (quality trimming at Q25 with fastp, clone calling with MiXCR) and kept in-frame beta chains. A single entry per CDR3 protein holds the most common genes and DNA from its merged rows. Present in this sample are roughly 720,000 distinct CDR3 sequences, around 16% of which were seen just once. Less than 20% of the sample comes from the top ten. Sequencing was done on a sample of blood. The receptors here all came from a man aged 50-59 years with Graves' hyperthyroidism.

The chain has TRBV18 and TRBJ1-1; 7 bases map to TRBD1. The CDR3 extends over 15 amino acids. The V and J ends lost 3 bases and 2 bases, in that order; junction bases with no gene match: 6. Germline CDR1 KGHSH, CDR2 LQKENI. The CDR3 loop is CASSPATGINTEAFF. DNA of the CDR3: TGTGCCAGCTCACCCGCGACAGGGATAAACACTGAAGCTTTCTTT.

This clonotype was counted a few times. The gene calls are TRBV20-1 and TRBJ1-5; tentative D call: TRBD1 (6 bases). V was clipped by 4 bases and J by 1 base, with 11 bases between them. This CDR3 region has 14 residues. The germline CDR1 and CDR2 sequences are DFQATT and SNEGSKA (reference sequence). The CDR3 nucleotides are TGCAGTGCTACCAGAGGGACAAGCAATCAGCCCCAGCATTTT. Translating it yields CSATRGTSNQPQHF.

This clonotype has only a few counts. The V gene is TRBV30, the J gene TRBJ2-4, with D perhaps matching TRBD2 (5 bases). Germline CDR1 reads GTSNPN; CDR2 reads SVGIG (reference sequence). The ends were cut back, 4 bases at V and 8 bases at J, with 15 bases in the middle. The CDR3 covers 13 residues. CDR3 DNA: TGTGCCTGGAACAACCCGGGATCTCACATTCAGTACTTC. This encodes CAWNNPGSHIQYF.

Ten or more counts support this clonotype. CDR3: CASSNLAELAKNIQYF. In DNA, the CDR3 is TGTGCCAGCAGTAATCTAGCGGAACTAGCCAAAAACATTCAGTACTTC. This chain uses TRBV27 with TRBJ2-4; 7 bases align to TRBD2. The V and J ends lost 5 bases and 0 bases, in that order; junction bases with no gene match: 7. CDR1 MNHEY and CDR2 SMNVEV come from the germline V gene (reference sequence). CDR3 length: 16 amino acids.

The CDR3 here is CASSIRTGPYEQYF. The CDR3 coding sequence is TGTGCCAGCAGTATAAGGACAGGACCCTACGAGCAGTACTTC. The chain joins TRBV28 to TRBJ2-7, with 7 bases fitting TRBD1. Losses at the gene ends were 5 bases for V and 2 bases for J; bases not matched to a gene: 6. Germline-derived CDR1 and CDR2 are MDHEN and SYDVKM. CDR3 length equals 14 residues.

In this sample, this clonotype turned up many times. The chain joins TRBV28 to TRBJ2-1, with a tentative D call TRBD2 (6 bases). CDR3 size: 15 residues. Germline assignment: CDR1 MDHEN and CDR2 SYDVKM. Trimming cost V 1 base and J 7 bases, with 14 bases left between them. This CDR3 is CASSLFASVRNEQFF. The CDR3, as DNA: TGTGCCAGCAGTTTATTTGCTAGCGTACGAAATGAGCAGTTCTTC.

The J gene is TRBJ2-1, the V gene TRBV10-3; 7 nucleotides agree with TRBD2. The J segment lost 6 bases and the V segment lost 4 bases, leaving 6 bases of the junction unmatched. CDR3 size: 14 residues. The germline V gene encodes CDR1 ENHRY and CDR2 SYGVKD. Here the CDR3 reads CAISGLADGNEQFF. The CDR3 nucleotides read TGTGCCATCAGTGGGCTAGCGGACGGCAATGAGCAGTTCTTC.

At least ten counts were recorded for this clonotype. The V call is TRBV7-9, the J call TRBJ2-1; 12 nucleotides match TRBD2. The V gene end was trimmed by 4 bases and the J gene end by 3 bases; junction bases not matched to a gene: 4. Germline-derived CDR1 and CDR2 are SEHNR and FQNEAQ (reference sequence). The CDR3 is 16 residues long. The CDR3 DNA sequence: TGTGCCAGCAGCTCCCGGACTAGCGGGGACTACAATGAGCAGTTCTTC. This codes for CASSSRTSGDYNEQFF.

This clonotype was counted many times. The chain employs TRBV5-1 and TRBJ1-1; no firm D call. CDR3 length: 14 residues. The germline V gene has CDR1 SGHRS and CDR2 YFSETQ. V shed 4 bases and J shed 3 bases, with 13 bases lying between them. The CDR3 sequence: CASSARQQDTEAFF. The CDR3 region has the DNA TGCGCCAGCAGCGCCCGGCAGCAGGACACTGAAGCTTTCTTT.

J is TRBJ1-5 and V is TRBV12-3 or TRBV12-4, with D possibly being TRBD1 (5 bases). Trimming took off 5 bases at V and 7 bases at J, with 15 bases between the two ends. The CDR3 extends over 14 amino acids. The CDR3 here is CASSDRRAEQPQHF. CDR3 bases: TGTGCCAGCAGTGACCGCAGGGCGGAGCAGCCCCAGCATTTT.

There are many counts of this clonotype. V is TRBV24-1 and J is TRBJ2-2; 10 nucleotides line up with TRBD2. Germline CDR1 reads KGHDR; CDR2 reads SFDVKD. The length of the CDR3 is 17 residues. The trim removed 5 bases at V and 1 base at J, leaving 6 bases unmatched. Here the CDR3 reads CATSGLAGEWNTGELFF. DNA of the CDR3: TGTGCCACCAGTGGCCTAGCGGGAGAGTGGAACACCGGGGAGCTGTTTTTT.

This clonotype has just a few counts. CDR3 bases: TGTGCCAGCAGTGAATATGAAGGGCCCGGGGCCAACGTCCTGACTTTC. Amino acids: CASSEYEGPGANVLTF. This chain uses TRBV25-1 with TRBJ2-6; the D is unclear. The CDR3 has 16 residues. Germline CDR1 MGHDK, CDR2 SYGVNS. V lost 0 bases to trimming and J lost 4 bases, with 10 bases between them. The full variable domain, completed using reference TRBV25-1 and TRBJ2-6, is EADIYQTPRYLVIGTGKKITLECSQTMGHDKMYWYQQDPGMELHLIHYSYGVNSTEKGDLSSESTVSRIRTEHFPLTLESARPSHTSQYLCASSEYEGPGANVLTFGAGSRLTVL.

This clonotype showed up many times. The DNA for the CDR3 is TGTGCCAGCAGTCACATACCAACACGATACAGCGGGATCCACGAGCAGTACTTC. Its translation is CASSHIPTRYSGIHEQYF. The J gene is TRBJ2-7, the V gene TRBV28; 7 bases are a match to TRBD2. V was clipped by 5 bases and J by 5 bases; unmatched bases: 21. The CDR3 spans 18 residues. Per germline, CDR1 MDHEN and CDR2 SYDVKM.

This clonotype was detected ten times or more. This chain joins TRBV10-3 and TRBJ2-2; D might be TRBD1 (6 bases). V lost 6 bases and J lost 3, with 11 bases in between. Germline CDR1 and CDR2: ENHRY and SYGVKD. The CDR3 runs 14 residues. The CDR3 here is CAIRSGADTGELFF. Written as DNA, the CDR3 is TGTGCCATCAGGTCAGGGGCGGACACCGGGGAGCTGTTTTTT.

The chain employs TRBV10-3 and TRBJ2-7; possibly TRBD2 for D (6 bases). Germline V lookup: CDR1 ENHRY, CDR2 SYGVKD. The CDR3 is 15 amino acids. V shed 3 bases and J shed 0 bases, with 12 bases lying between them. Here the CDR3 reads CAISDGGTFSYEQYF. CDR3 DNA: TGTGCCATCAGTGACGGAGGGACCTTCTCCTACGAGCAGTACTTC.

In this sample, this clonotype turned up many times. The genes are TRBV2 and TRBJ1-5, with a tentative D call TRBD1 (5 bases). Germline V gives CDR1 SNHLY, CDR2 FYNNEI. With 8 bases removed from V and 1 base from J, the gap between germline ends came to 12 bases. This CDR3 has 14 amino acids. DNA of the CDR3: TGTGCCAGCCGCGAAGGGGCAAGCAATCAGCCCCAGCATTTT. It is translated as CASREGASNQPQHF.

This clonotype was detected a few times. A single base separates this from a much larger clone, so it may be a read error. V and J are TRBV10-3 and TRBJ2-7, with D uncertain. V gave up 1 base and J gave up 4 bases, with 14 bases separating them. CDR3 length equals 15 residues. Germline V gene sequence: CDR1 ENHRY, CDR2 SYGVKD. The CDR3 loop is CAISEWLASTYEQYF. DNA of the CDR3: TGTGCCATCAGTGAGTGGTTAGCCTCCACATACGAGCAGTACTTC.

CDR3 in DNA: TGTGCCATCGGAGGGACTAGCACAGATACGCAGTATTTT. It encodes CAIGGTSTDTQYF. The V and J genes are TRBV10-3 and TRBJ2-3; the D gene is possibly TRBD2 (6 bases). V lost 8 bases, J lost 0 bases, and 9 bases lay in between. CDR1 and CDR2 (germline): ENHRY, SYGVKD. This CDR3 spans 13 amino acids.

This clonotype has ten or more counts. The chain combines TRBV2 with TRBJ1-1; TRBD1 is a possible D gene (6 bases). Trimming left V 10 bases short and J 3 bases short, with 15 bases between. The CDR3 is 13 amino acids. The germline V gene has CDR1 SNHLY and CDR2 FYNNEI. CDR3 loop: CATSNYRDTEAFF. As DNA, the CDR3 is TGTGCCACCAGCAACTACAGGGACACTGAAGCTTTCTTT.

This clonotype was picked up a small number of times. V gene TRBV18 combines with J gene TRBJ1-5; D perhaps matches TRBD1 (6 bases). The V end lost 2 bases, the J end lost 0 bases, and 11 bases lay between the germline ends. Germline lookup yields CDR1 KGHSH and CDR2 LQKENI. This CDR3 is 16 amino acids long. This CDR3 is CASSPGQTNSNQPQHF. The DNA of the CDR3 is TGTGCCAGCTCACCAGGACAGACTAATAGCAATCAGCCCCAGCATTTT.

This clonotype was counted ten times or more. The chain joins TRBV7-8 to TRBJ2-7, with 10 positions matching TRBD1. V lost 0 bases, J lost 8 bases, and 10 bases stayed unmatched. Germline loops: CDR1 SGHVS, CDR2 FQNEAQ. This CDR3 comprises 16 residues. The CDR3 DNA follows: TGTGCCAGCAGCTTAGCGCTTGGGACAGGGGTGTTAAAGCAGTACTTC. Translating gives CASSLALGTGVLKQYF.